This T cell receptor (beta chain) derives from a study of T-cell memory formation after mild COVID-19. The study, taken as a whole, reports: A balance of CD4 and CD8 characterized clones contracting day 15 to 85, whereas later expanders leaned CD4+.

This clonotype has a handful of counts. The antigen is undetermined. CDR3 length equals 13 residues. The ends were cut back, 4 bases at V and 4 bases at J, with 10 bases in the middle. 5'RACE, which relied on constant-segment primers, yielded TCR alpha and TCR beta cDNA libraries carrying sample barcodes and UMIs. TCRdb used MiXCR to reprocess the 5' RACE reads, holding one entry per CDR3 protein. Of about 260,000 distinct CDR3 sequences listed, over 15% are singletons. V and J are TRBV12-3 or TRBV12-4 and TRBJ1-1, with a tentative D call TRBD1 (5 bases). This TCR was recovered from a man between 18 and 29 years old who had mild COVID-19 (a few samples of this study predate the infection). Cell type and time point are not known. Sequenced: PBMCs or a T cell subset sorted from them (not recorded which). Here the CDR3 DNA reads TGTGCCAGCAGTTGGGGGGGTGTCACTGAAGCTTTCTTT. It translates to CASSWGGVTEAFF.